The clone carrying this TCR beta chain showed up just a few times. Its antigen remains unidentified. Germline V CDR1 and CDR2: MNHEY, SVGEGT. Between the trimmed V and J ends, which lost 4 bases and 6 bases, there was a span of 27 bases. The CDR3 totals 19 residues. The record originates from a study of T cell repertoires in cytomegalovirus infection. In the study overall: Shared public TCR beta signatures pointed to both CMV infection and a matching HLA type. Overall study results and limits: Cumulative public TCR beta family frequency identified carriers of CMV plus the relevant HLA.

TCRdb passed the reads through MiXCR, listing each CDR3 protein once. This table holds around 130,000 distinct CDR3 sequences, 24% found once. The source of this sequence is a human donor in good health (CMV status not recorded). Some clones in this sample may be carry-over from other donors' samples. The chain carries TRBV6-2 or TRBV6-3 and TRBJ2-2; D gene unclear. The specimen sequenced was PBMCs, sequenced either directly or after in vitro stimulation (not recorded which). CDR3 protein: CASSSIANTGSDRPGELFF. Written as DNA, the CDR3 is TGTGCCAGCAGTTCTATCGCTAATACGGGCTCTGATCGCCCCGGGGAGCTGTTTTTT.